This is a list of T cell receptor beta chains from one sample in a study of T cell changes during pregnancy in multiple sclerosis. The repertoire was sequenced with immunoSEQ multiplex PCR; TCRdb's copy has only in-frame clones and lacks some. This sample has some 38,000 clones, with 70% to 90% found just once. The input for sequencing was CD8+ T cells from peripheral blood mononuclear cells, taken in the third trimester of pregnancy. The receptors were gathered from a female donor with multiple sclerosis, enrolled in a pregnancy study. Both conserved end residues are part of each CDR3. A D gene is named only where the DNA matches it firmly. Rows give clone size only sometimes, using once, few, many, or a class for an expanded clone.

V gene: TRBV27; J gene: TRBJ2-3; clone size: NA; D gene: TRBD1; CDR3 protein: CASSLNRDRRTDTQYF; CDR3 DNA: TGTGCCAGCAGTCTTAACCGGGACAGGCGCACAGATACGCAGTATTTT
V gene: TRBV7-9; J gene: TRBJ1-2; clone size: NA; D gene: NA; CDR3 protein: CASSLAGGIYGYTF; CDR3 DNA: TGTGCCAGCAGCTTAGCAGGGGGTATCTATGGCTACACCTTC
V gene: TRBV6-5; J gene: TRBJ2-7; clone size: NA; D gene: NA; CDR3 protein: CASWGGTAAYEQYF; CDR3 DNA: TGTGCCAGCTGGGGCGGGACAGCGGCCTACGAGCAGTACTTC
V gene: TRBV9; J gene: TRBJ2-1; clone size: NA; D gene: TRBD2; CDR3 protein: CASSGSGGLSYNEQFF; CDR3 DNA: TGTGCCAGCAGCGGTAGCGGGGGGCTCTCCTACAATGAGCAGTTCTTC
V gene: TRBV7-7; J gene: TRBJ2-7; clone size: NA; D gene: TRBD1; CDR3 protein: CASSQGQEVYYEQYF; CDR3 DNA: TGTGCTAGCAGCCAGGGACAGGAGGTATACTACGAGCAGTACTTC
V gene: TRBV11-2; J gene: TRBJ2-3; clone size: NA; D gene: TRBD2; CDR3 protein: CASSLGWRGGTDTQYF; CDR3 DNA: TGTGCCAGCAGCTTAGGTTGGCGGGGGGGCACAGATACGCAGTATTTT
V gene: TRBV28; J gene: TRBJ2-7; clone size: NA; D gene: NA; CDR3 protein: CASSQVSGDEQYF; CDR3 DNA: TGTGCCAGCAGCCAGGTTTCGGGGGACGAGCAGTACTTC
V gene: TRBV7-2; J gene: TRBJ2-1; clone size: NA; D gene: TRBD2; CDR3 protein: CASSSGGPWDEQFF; CDR3 DNA: TGTGCCAGCAGTTCGGGGGGGCCCTGGGATGAGCAGTTCTTC
V gene: TRBV7-9; J gene: TRBJ1-2; clone size: NA; D gene: TRBD1; CDR3 protein: CASSQHRGGDYGYTF; CDR3 DNA: TGTGCCAGCAGCCAGCACAGGGGCGGGGACTATGGCTACACCTTC
V gene: TRBV5-4; J gene: TRBJ1-2; clone size: once; D gene: NA; CDR3 protein: CASSLDSYYGYTF; CDR3 DNA: TGTGCCAGCAGCCTAGACAGTTACTATGGCTACACCTTC
V gene: TRBV5-4; J gene: TRBJ2-7; clone size: NA; D gene: NA; CDR3 protein: CASSLAGGPTYEQYF; CDR3 DNA: TGTGCCAGCAGCTTGGCCGGGGGGCCCACCTACGAGCAGTACTTC
V gene: TRBV7-9; J gene: TRBJ1-2; clone size: NA; D gene: NA; CDR3 protein: CASSPRENYGYTF; CDR3 DNA: TGTGCCAGCAGCCCGAGGGAGAACTATGGCTACACCTTC
V gene: TRBV27; J gene: TRBJ2-3; clone size: once; D gene: TRBD2; CDR3 protein: CASRGLAGVADTQYF; CDR3 DNA: TGTGCCAGCAGGGGACTAGCGGGGGTGGCAGATACGCAGTATTTT
V gene: TRBV7-9; J gene: TRBJ2-7; clone size: NA; D gene: TRBD1; CDR3 protein: CASGGSWDSSYEQYF; CDR3 DNA: TGTGCCAGCGGCGGTTCTTGGGACAGCTCCTACGAGCAGTACTTC
V gene: TRBV27; J gene: TRBJ1-5; clone size: NA; D gene: TRBD1; CDR3 protein: CASSLGEGTAGCNQPQHF; CDR3 DNA: TGTGCCAGCAGTTTAGGAGAGGGGACAGCCGGTTGCAATCAGCCCCAGCATTTT
V gene: TRBV28; J gene: TRBJ2-7; clone size: NA; D gene: NA; CDR3 protein: CASSGAGGYYEQYF; CDR3 DNA: TGTGCCAGCAGTGGGGCAGGGGGGTATTACGAGCAGTACTTC
V gene: TRBV27; J gene: TRBJ1-6; clone size: NA; D gene: NA; CDR3 protein: CASSLSIGGRDSPLHF; CDR3 DNA: TGTGCCAGCAGTTTATCGATAGGGGGGAGGGATTCACCCCTCCACTTT
V gene: TRBV5-6; J gene: TRBJ2-7; clone size: NA; D gene: TRBD1; CDR3 protein: CASSWDRGPYEQYF; CDR3 DNA: TGTGCCAGCAGCTGGGACAGGGGACCCTACGAGCAGTACTTC
V gene: TRBV6-5; J gene: TRBJ1-1; clone size: NA; D gene: TRBD1; CDR3 protein: CASSWGTGPEAFF; CDR3 DNA: TGTGCCAGCAGTTGGGGGACAGGGCCTGAAGCTTTCTTT
V gene: TRBV30; J gene: TRBJ1-5; clone size: NA; D gene: TRBD1; CDR3 protein: CAWSRGTGGNQPQHF; CDR3 DNA: TGTGCCTGGAGCCGCGGGACAGGGGGTAATCAGCCCCAGCATTTT
V gene: TRBV7-3; J gene: TRBJ2-3; clone size: NA; D gene: TRBD2; CDR3 protein: CASSFALAGELQATQYF; CDR3 DNA: TGTGCCAGCAGCTTCGCCCTAGCGGGGGAACTTCAGGCTACGCAGTATTTT
V gene: TRBV19; J gene: TRBJ1-5; clone size: NA; D gene: NA; CDR3 protein: CASSIGAHRRSSQPQHF; CDR3 DNA: TGTGCCAGTAGTATAGGGGCCCACCGGAGGTCAAGTCAGCCCCAGCATTTT
V gene: TRBV11-2; J gene: TRBJ2-1; clone size: NA; D gene: NA; CDR3 protein: CASSFLTTGSAGNEQFF; CDR3 DNA: TGTGCCAGCAGCTTCCTCACCACAGGGAGTGCGGGCAATGAGCAGTTCTTC
V gene: TRBV2; J gene: TRBJ1-2; clone size: NA; D gene: TRBD1; CDR3 protein: CASSRWTGTNYGYTF; CDR3 DNA: TGTGCCAGCAGTAGATGGACAGGGACTAACTATGGCTACACCTTC
V gene: TRBV14; J gene: TRBJ2-5; clone size: NA; D gene: TRBD2; CDR3 protein: CASSGGLEVGETQYF; CDR3 DNA: TGTGCCAGCAGCGGGGGACTAGAGGTCGGGGAGACCCAGTACTTC
V gene: TRBV9; J gene: TRBJ1-5; clone size: NA; D gene: TRBD1; CDR3 protein: CASSVGTGGPEPQHF; CDR3 DNA: TGTGCCAGCAGCGTCGGGACAGGGGGCCCGGAGCCCCAGCATTTT
V gene: TRBV7-9; J gene: TRBJ1-2; clone size: NA; D gene: TRBD1; CDR3 protein: CASSFGGTGLGYTF; CDR3 DNA: TGTGCCAGCAGCTTTGGAGGGACAGGGCTCGGCTACACCTTC
V gene: TRBV19; J gene: TRBJ2-7; clone size: NA; D gene: NA; CDR3 protein: CASREGSGEQYF; CDR3 DNA: TGTGCCAGTAGGGAGGGGAGCGGCGAGCAGTACTTC
V gene: TRBV19; J gene: TRBJ1-5; clone size: NA; D gene: NA; CDR3 protein: CASSISMTVGLQPQHF; CDR3 DNA: TGTGCCAGTAGTATATCCATGACAGTGGGTCTGCAGCCCCAGCATTTT
V gene: TRBV27; J gene: TRBJ1-3; clone size: NA; D gene: NA; CDR3 protein: CASSPQSGNTIYF; CDR3 DNA: TGTGCCAGCAGTCCCCAATCTGGAAACACCATATATTTT
V gene: TRBV30; J gene: TRBJ1-1; clone size: once; D gene: NA; CDR3 protein: CAWSPLGTEAFF; CDR3 DNA: TGTGCCTGGAGTCCGCTAGGCACTGAAGCTTTCTTT
V gene: TRBV7-9; J gene: TRBJ2-7; clone size: NA; D gene: TRBD2; CDR3 protein: CASSLEGWGGYEQYF; CDR3 DNA: TGTGCCAGCAGCTTAGAAGGGTGGGGGGGATACGAGCAGTACTTC
V gene: TRBV5-6; J gene: TRBJ2-3; clone size: NA; D gene: TRBD2; CDR3 protein: CASSIISGGVNTQYF; CDR3 DNA: TGTGCCAGCAGCATAATTAGCGGGGGGGTAAATACGCAGTATTTT
V gene: TRBV6-6; J gene: TRBJ1-1; clone size: NA; D gene: TRBD1; CDR3 protein: CASSYFDREIGKAFF; CDR3 DNA: TGTGCCAGCAGTTACTTCGACAGGGAGATTGGAAAAGCTTTCTTT
V gene: TRBV28; J gene: TRBJ1-2; clone size: NA; D gene: NA; CDR3 protein: CASSSRGRGWPINYGYTF; CDR3 DNA: TGTGCCAGCAGTTCCCGTGGCCGGGGGTGGCCCATTAACTATGGCTACACCTTC
V gene: TRBV10-3; J gene: TRBJ1-1; clone size: NA; D gene: TRBD1; CDR3 protein: CASQPDRVNTEAFF; CDR3 DNA: TGTGCCAGCCAGCCGGACAGGGTGAACACTGAAGCTTTCTTT
V gene: TRBV5-1; J gene: TRBJ2-7; clone size: NA; D gene: NA; CDR3 protein: CASSSVEGVSYEQYF; CDR3 DNA: TGCGCCAGCAGCTCAGTCGAGGGGGTCTCCTACGAGCAGTACTTC
V gene: TRBV18; J gene: TRBJ2-7; clone size: NA; D gene: TRBD1; CDR3 protein: CASSDRASYEQYF; CDR3 DNA: TGTGCCAGCTCAGACAGGGCCTCCTACGAGCAGTACTTC
V gene: TRBV5-1; J gene: TRBJ2-1; clone size: NA; D gene: TRBD2; CDR3 protein: CASSLLDSGGDNEQFF; CDR3 DNA: TGCGCCAGCAGCTTGCTCGATAGCGGGGGGGACAATGAGCAGTTCTTC
V gene: TRBV27; J gene: TRBJ1-2; clone size: once; D gene: NA; CDR3 protein: CASKEEGAWYGYTF; CDR3 DNA: TGTGCCAGCAAAGAGGAAGGGGCGTGGTATGGCTACACCTTC